The entry below describes one T cell receptor (beta chain). This entry is derived from a study of blood T cell repertoires in COVID-19. About the research overall: Collection of acute and convalescent COVID-19 samples took place in the United States, Italy and Spain. Sample material is recorded as cDNA or gDNA derived from T cells, B-cell-depleted T cells, or PBMCs.

This table comes from immunoSEQ multiplex PCR, and its TCRdb copy is limited to in-frame clones, with some not included. The sample has 150,000 to 200,000 clones; approximately 80% are singletons. V lost 5 bases, J lost 3 bases, and 16 bases lay in between. The CDR3 spans 16 residues. From germline, CDR1 is SGHTA and CDR2 FQGTGA. The V call is TRBV7-3, the J call TRBJ2-2; TRBD2 is a possible D gene (6 bases). The sequenced material came from PBMCs or T cells enriched from blood (not recorded which). The sequence was obtained from a man aged 45-65 years who had recovered from COVID-19. Here the CDR3 DNA reads TGTGCCAGCAGCCACCACGGAGGGGTGGACACCGGGGAGCTGTTTTTT. This codes for CASSHHGGVDTGELFF.